One T cell receptor beta chain is described in this entry. V was cut by 6 bases and J by 2 bases, with 10 bases left in between. CDR1 SNHLY and CDR2 FYNNEI come from the germline V gene. This CDR3 comprises 13 residues. These data originate in a study of blood T cell repertoires in COVID-19. At the level of the study: Spain, Italy and the United States supplied samples that represented acute and convalescent COVID-19.

Adults between roughly 18 and 89 years of age took part from 24 US areas. Authors' data handling: Amplification of reference gene primers provided the estimated nucleated cell counts. Assay used: immunoSEQ multiplex PCR; TCRdb lists only in-frame clones, some missing. From that table come the V and J calls and clone size; the DNA was used to work out D and trimming. In the table there are approximately 260,000 clones, 86% of which are singletons. The specimen was PBMCs or T cells enriched from blood (not recorded which). The genes are TRBV2 and TRBJ1-2; D possibly corresponds to TRBD1 (6 bases). The sequence was obtained from a woman between 40 and 55 years old with acute COVID-19. The CDR3 coding sequence is TGTGCCAGCAGGGAGACAGGCAACTATGGCTACACCTTC. Protein product: CASRETGNYGYTF. Full variable domain (outside the CDR3, taken from reference TRBV2 and TRBJ1-2): EPEVTQTPSHQVTQMGQEVILRCVPISNHLYFYWYRQILGQKVEFLVSFYNNEISEKSEIFDDQFSVERPDGSNFTLKIRSTKLEDSAMYFCASRETGNYGYTFGSGTRLTVV.